These 14 T cell receptor beta chains originate from one sample sequenced in a study of identical twins. TCRdb called the 5' RACE reads again in MiXCR, with one record for every CDR3 protein. The data hold 500,000 to 600,000 distinct CDR3 sequences, with 22% observed a single time. These data were also filed under a second study, of T cells expressing NK-cell markers.

The sequenced material came from CD4+ T cells sorted from blood. The receptors originated from a woman under 30 in good health.

This chain links TRBV20-1 with TRBJ2-7, with 9 bases aligning to TRBD2. Unmatched junction bases numbered 13, after V lost 6 bases and J lost 4 bases. In germline, CDR1 is DFQATT, CDR2 SNEGSKA (reference sequence). The CDR3 runs 15 residues. As DNA, the CDR3 is TGCAGTGCCTATACCCAAAGCGGGAGGACGTACGAGCAGTACTTC. Protein sequence: CSAYTQSGRTYEQYF.

The gene calls are TRBV5-1 and TRBJ2-3; D is ambiguous. V shed 6 bases and J shed 3 bases, with 20 bases lying between them. Germline V CDR1 and CDR2: SGHRS, YFSETQ. This CDR3 has 16 amino acids. CDR3 sequence: CASTQNDKPGTDTQYF. CDR3 bases: TGCGCCAGCACCCAAAACGATAAACCTGGAACAGATACGCAGTATTTT.

This clonotype was picked up a small number of times. The rearrangement uses TRBV5-6 and TRBJ1-6; D gene ambiguous. The length of the CDR3 is 15 residues. The V gene's germline CDR1 is SGHDT and CDR2 YYEEEE. Between the trimmed V and J ends, which lost 3 bases and 1 base, there was a span of 8 bases. The CDR3 spells CASSSGESYNSPLHF. DNA of the CDR3: TGTGCCAGCAGCTCGGGAGAATCCTATAATTCACCCCTCCACTTT.

The chain is built from TRBV4-2 and TRBJ2-2; 8 bases fit TRBD2. The CDR3 is 17 amino acids. CDR1 is LGHNA and CDR2 is YNFKEQ in the germline V gene. V shed 1 base and J 6 bases; nucleotides not matched to a gene: 10. CDR3 in amino acids: CASSQAPRAGDPGELFF. The CDR3, as DNA: TGTGCCAGCAGCCAAGCCCCTAGAGCGGGAGACCCCGGGGAGCTGTTTTTT.

This clonotype was observed at least ten times. The chain links TRBV2 to TRBJ2-1; TRBD2 matches 14 bases. CDR3 length: 14 amino acids. Trimming cost V 6 bases and J 7 bases; bases outside gene matches: 2. CDR1 is SNHLY and CDR2 is FYNNEI in the germline V gene. CDR3 DNA: TGTGCCAGCAGGGGGACTAGCGGGAGTAATGAGCAGTTCTTC. Its translation: CASRGTSGSNEQFF.

This clonotype has a handful of counts. This rearrangement joins TRBV20-1 to TRBJ2-1, with D maybe TRBD2 (5 bases). V was trimmed by 5 bases and J by 7 bases, leaving 15 bases between them. This CDR3 contains 13 residues. CDR1 is DFQATT and CDR2 is SNEGSKA in the germline V gene (reference sequence). The CDR3 DNA reads as TGCAGTGCTCTTTCCGGGATGGTAAATGAGCAGTTCTTC. Its translation is CSALSGMVNEQFF.

CDR3: CASSTSGNTIYF. The CDR3 DNA reads TGTGCCAGCAGCACATCTGGAAACACCATATATTTT. The chain links TRBV6-5 to TRBJ1-3; D remains unclear. This CDR3 has 12 amino acids. The V gene lost 6 bases and the J gene lost 1 base, with 4 bases spanning the gap. Germline CDR1 is MNHEY and CDR2 is SVGAGI.

The chain is built from TRBV6-2 or TRBV6-3 and TRBJ2-1, with 8 bases identical to TRBD2. CDR3 length: 14 amino acids. The V gene end was trimmed by 10 bases and the J gene end by 8 bases; junction bases not matched to a gene: 13. CDR1 and CDR2 from the germline V gene are MNHEY and SVGEGT. The CDR3 sequence: CATLDSGSYDEQFF. The CDR3 DNA is TGTGCCACCCTAGACAGCGGGAGTTACGATGAGCAGTTCTTC.

This clonotype was detected only a few times. The chain couples TRBV5-6 to TRBJ2-7; D might be TRBD2 (5 bases). Trimming removed 0 bases at V and 4 bases at J, with 14 bases between. Germline assignment: CDR1 SGHDT and CDR2 YYEEEE. The CDR3 covers 15 residues. The CDR3: CASSLAPGRTYEQYF. CDR3 bases: TGTGCCAGCAGCTTGGCCCCGGGGAGAACATACGAGCAGTACTTC.

The chain joins TRBV20-1 to TRBJ1-4; 7 bases are shared with TRBD1. V lost 6 bases to trimming and J lost 5 bases; unmatched junction nucleotides: 12. Germline CDR1 reads DFQATT; CDR2 reads SNEGSKA (reference sequence). This CDR3 comprises 15 residues. DNA for the CDR3: TGCAGTGCAAGACGCGGCGGACAGGCCAATGAAAAACTGTTTTTT. Translated: CSARRGGQANEKLFF.

This clonotype has at least ten counts. The CDR3 DNA follows: TGCAGTGCTAGCCCCCGGTCCGGGGTTTACGAGCAGTACTTC. Protein: CSASPRSGVYEQYF. The chain employs TRBV20-1 and TRBJ2-7; TRBD2 is a possible D gene (5 bases). This CDR3 comprises 14 residues. Germline values: CDR1 DFQATT, CDR2 SNEGSKA (reference sequence). V was trimmed by 3 bases and J by 4 bases, leaving 16 bases between them.

This clonotype was observed a handful of times. The J gene is TRBJ2-5, the V gene TRBV12-3 or TRBV12-4; 11 bases line up with TRBD2. The CDR3 is made up of 16 amino acids. Trimming removed 1 base from V and 6 bases from J; junction bases left unmatched: 7. The CDR3 sequence: CASSLVGLAAPQTQYF. CDR3 in DNA: TGTGCCAGCAGTTTAGTGGGACTAGCGGCCCCTCAGACCCAGTACTTC.

The rearrangement links TRBV20-1 to TRBJ2-1; TRBD2 might be the D (6 bases). The V end lost 7 bases, the J end lost 9 bases, and 19 bases lay between the germline ends. The CDR3 has 13 residues. CDR1 is DFQATT and CDR2 is SNEGSKA in the germline V gene (reference sequence). CDR3 nucleotide sequence: TGCAGTGTTACCAAAGCCTACGGGGGTGAGCAGTTCTTC. It encodes CSVTKAYGGEQFF.

V gene TRBV11-2 combines with J gene TRBJ1-1; D is possibly TRBD1 (6 bases). V shed 7 bases and J shed 2 bases, with 14 bases lying between them. The CDR3 covers 14 residues. Germline V gives CDR1 SGHAT, CDR2 FQNNGV. The CDR3 loop is CASNLGQPNTEAFF. The CDR3 DNA follows: TGTGCCAGCAACCTTGGACAGCCAAACACTGAAGCTTTCTTT.